This TCR beta chain is from a study of control samples from healthy donors and cancer patients. Losses at the gene ends were 0 bases for V and 5 bases for J; bases not matched to a gene: 5. The CDR3 is 15 amino acids. Germline V lookup: CDR1 SGHNT, CDR2 YENEEA. Method: immunoSEQ multiplex PCR; TCRdb's copy keeps in-frame clones and lacks some. Here the sample spans over 110,000 clones, around nine tenths being singletons. V gene TRBV11-3 combines with J gene TRBJ2-7; TRBD1 matches 9 bases. The sequencing sample was made of blood. The sequence came from a woman in her 30s in good health. CDR3 in amino acids: CASSLEGTGIHEQYF. The CDR3 bases are TGTGCCAGCAGCTTAGAAGGGACAGGGATCCACGAGCAGTACTTC.